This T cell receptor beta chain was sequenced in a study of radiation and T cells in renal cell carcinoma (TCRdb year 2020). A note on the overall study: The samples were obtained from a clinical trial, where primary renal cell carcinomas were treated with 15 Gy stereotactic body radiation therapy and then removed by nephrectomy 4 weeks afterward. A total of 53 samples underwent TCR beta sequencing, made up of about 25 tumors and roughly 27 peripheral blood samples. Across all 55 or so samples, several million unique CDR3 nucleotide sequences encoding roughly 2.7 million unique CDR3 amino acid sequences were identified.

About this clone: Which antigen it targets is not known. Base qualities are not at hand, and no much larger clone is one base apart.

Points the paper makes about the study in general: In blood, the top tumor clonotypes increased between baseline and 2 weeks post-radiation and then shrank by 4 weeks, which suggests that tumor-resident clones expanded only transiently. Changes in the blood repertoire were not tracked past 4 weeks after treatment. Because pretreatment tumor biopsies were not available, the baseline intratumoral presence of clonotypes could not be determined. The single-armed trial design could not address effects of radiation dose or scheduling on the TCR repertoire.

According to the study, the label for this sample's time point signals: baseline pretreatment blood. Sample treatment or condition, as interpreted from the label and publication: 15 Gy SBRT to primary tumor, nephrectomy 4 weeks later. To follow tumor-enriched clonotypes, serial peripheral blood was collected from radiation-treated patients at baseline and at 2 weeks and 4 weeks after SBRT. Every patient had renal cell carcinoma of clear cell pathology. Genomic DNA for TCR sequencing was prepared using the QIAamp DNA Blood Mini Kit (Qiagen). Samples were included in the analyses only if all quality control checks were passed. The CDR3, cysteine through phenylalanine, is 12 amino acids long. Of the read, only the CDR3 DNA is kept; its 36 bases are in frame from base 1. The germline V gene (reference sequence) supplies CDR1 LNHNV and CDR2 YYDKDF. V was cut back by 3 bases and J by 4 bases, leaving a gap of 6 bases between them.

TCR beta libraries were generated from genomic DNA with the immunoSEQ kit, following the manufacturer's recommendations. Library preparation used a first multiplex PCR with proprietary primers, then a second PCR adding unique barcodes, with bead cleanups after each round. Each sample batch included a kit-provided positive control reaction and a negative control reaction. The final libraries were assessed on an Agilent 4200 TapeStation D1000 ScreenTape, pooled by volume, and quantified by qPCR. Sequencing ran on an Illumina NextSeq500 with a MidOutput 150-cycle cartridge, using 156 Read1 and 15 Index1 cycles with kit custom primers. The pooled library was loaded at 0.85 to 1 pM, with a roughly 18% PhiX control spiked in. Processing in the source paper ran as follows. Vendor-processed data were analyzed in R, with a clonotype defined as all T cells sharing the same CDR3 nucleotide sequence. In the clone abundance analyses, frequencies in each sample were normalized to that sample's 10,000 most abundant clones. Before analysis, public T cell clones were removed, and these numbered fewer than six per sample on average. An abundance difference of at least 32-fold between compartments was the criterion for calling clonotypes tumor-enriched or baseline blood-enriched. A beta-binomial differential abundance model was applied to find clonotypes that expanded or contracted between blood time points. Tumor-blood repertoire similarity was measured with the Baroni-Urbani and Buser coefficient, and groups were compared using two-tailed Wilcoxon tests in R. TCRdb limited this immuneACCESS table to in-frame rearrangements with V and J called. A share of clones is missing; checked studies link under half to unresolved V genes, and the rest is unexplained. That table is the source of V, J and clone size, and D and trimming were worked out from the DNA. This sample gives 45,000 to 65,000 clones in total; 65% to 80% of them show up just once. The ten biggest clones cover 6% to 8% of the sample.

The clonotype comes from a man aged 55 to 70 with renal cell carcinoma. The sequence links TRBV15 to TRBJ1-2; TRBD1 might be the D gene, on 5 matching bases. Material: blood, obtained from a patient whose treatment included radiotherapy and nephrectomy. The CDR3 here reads CATSSDSYGYTF. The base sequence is TGTGCCACCAGCAGCGACAGCTATGGCTACACCTTC.